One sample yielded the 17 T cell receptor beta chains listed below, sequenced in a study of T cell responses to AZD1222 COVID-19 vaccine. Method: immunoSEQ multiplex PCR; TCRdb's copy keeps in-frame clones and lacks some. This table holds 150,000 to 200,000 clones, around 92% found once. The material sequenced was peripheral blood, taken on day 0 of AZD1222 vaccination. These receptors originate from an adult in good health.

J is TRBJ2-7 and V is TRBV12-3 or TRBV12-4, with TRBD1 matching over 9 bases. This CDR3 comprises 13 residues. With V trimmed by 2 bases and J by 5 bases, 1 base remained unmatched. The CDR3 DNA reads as TGTGCCAGCAGTTTAAGGACAGGGGACGAGCAGTACTTC. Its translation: CASSLRTGDEQYF.

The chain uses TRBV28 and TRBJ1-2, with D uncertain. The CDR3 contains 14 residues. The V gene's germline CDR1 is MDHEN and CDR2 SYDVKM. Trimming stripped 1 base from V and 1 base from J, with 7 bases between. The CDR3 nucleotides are TGTGCCAGCAGTTTATCGGGCAATAACTATGGCTACACCTTC. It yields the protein CASSLSGNNYGYTF.

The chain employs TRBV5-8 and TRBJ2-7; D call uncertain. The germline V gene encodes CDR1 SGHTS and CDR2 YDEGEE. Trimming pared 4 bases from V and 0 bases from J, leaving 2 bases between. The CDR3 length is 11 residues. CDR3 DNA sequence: TGTGCCAGCAGCCCCTCCTACGAGCAGTACTTC. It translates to CASSPSYEQYF.

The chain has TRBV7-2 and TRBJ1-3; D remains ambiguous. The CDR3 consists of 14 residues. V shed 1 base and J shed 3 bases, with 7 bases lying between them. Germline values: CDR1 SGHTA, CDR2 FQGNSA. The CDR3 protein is CASSLGSDGNTIYF. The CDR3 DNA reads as TGTGCCAGCAGCTTAGGATCAGATGGAAACACCATATATTTT. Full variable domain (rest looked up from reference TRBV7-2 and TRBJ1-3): GAGVSQSPSNKVTEKGKDVELRCDPISGHTALYWYRQSLGQGLEFLIYFQGNSAPDKSGLPSDRFSAERTGGSVSTLTIQRTQQEDSAVYLCASSLGSDGNTIYFGEGSWLTVV.

The CDR3 is CASSLVQGYEAFF. The CDR3 DNA sequence: TGCGCCAGCAGCTTGGTTCAGGGCTATGAAGCTTTCTTT. V and J are TRBV5-1 and TRBJ1-1; possible D gene TRBD1, 5 bases. The germline V gene has CDR1 SGHRS and CDR2 YFSETQ. V was clipped by 0 bases and J by 7 bases, with 10 bases between them. This CDR3 has 13 residues.

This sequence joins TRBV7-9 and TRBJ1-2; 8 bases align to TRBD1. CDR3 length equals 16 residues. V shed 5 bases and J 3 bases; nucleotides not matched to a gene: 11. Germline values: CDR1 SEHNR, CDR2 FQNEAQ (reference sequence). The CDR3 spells CASSRWGTGSDYGYTF. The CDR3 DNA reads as TGTGCCAGCAGCCGGTGGGGGACAGGTTCGGACTATGGCTACACCTTC.

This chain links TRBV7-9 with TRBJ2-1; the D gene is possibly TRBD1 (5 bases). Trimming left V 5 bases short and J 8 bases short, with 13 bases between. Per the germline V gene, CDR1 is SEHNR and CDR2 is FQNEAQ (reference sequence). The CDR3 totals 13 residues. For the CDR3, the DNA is TGTGCCAGCAGCCACCCAGGGTCTGATGAGCAGTTCTTC. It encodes CASSHPGSDEQFF.

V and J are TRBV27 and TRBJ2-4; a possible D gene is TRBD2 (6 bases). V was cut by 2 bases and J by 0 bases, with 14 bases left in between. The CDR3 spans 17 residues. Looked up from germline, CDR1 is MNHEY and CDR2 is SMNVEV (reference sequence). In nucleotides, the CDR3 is TGTGCCAGCAGTTTACGTCCTAGCGAGTTAGCCAAAAACATTCAGTACTTC. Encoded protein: CASSLRPSELAKNIQYF.

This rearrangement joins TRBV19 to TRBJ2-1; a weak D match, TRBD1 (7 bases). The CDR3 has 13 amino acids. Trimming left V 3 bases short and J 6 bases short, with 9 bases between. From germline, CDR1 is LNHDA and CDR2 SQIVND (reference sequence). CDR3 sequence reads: CASSIQGGNEQFF. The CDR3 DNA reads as TGTGCCAGTAGTATTCAGGGGGGCAATGAGCAGTTCTTC.

The CDR3 DNA follows: TGTGCCAGCAGTTCTCAAAGACTGGGTAGCTCCTACGAGCAGTACTTC. Translating it yields CASSSQRLGSSYEQYF. The V call is TRBV27, the J call TRBJ2-7; D remains unclear. Germline CDR1 reads MNHEY; CDR2 reads SMNVEV (reference sequence). CDR3 size: 16 residues. The germline V and J ends were trimmed by 4 bases and 0 bases, with 16 bases remaining between them.

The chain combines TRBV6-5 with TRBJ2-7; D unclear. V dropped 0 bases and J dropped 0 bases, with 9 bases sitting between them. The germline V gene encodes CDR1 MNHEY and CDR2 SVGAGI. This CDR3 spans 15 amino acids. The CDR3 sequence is CASSYSPGSSYEQYF. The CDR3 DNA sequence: TGTGCCAGCAGTTACTCGCCGGGTAGCTCCTACGAGCAGTACTTC.

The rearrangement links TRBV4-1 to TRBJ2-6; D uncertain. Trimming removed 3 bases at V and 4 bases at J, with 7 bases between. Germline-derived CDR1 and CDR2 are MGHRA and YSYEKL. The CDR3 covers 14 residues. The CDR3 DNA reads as TGCGCCAGCAGCCATTTAGCCGGGGCCAACGTCCTGACTTTC. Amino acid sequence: CASSHLAGANVLTF.

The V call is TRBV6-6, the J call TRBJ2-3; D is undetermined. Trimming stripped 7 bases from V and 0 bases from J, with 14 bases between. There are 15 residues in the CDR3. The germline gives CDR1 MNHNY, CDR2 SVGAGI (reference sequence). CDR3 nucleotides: TGTGCCAGCAATCTCAAGGGATCTAGCACAGATACGCAGTATTTT. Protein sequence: CASNLKGSSTDTQYF.

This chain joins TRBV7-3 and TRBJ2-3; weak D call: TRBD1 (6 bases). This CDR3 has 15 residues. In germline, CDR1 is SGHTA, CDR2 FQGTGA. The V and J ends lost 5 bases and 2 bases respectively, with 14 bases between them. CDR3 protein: CASSRAAGDTDTQYF. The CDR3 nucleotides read TGTGCCAGCAGCCGGGCTGCAGGGGACACAGATACGCAGTATTTT.

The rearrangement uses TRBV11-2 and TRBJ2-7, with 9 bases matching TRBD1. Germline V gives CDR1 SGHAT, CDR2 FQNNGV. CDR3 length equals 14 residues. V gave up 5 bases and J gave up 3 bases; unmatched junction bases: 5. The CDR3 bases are TGTGCCAGCAGCCCCGGGACAGGGATCTACGAGCAGTACTTC. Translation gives CASSPGTGIYEQYF. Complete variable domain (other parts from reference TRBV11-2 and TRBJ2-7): EAGVAQSPRYKIIEKRQSVAFWCNPISGHATLYWYQQILGQGPKLLIQFQNNGVVDDSQLPKDRFSAERLKGVDSTLKIQPAKLEDSAVYLCASSPGTGIYEQYFGPGTRLTVT.

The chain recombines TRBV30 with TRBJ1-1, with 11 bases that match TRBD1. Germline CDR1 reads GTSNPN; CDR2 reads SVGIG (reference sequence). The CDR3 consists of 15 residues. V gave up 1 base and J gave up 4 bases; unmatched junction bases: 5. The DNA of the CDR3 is TGTGCCTGGAGTGGGGACAGGGGGTGGTCCACTGAAGCTTTCTTT. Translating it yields CAWSGDRGWSTEAFF.

CDR3 protein: CASSLVGATNEKLFF. In DNA form, the CDR3 reads TGTGCCAGCAGCTTAGTAGGGGCAACTAATGAAAAACTGTTTTTT. The J gene is TRBJ1-4, the V gene TRBV7-9; TRBD1 might be the D (5 bases). V lost 1 base, J lost 0 bases, and 6 bases lay in between. CDR1 and CDR2 from the germline V gene are SEHNR and FQNEAQ (reference sequence). The CDR3 consists of 15 residues.